This TCR beta chain is drawn from a study of shared clonotypes between healthy human individuals. Study findings and constraints: Apart from blood, nothing was sampled; tissue repertoires likely differ.

V was pared by 0 bases and J by 2 bases, with 10 bases between. CDR3 size: 16 residues. Germline V lookup: CDR1 SGHVS, CDR2 FQNEAQ. Every donor, a Caucasian adult, lived in Nashville, Tennessee. Genomic DNA, for the unsorted samples, came from about 90 million PBMCs. It was around 320 ng DNA, 25,000 to 35,000 T cell genomes, that went into each replicate PCR of unsorted PBMC. Clones were read by immunoSEQ multiplex PCR, and TCRdb kept only the in-frame ones, dropping some. The sample lists about 490,000 clones, approximately 80% occurring once. On this clone: What it binds is unknown.

V and J are TRBV7-8 and TRBJ2-2; either TRBD1 or TRBD2 may supply D (6 bases each). The receptor was isolated from a woman between 35 and 50 years old in good health. Some clones in this sample may be carry-over from other donors' samples. The sequenced sample consisted of PBMCs. The CDR3 sequence: CASSLAEGGNTGELFF. The DNA for the CDR3 is TGTGCCAGCAGCTTAGCGGAGGGGGGAAACACCGGGGAGCTGTTTTTT.